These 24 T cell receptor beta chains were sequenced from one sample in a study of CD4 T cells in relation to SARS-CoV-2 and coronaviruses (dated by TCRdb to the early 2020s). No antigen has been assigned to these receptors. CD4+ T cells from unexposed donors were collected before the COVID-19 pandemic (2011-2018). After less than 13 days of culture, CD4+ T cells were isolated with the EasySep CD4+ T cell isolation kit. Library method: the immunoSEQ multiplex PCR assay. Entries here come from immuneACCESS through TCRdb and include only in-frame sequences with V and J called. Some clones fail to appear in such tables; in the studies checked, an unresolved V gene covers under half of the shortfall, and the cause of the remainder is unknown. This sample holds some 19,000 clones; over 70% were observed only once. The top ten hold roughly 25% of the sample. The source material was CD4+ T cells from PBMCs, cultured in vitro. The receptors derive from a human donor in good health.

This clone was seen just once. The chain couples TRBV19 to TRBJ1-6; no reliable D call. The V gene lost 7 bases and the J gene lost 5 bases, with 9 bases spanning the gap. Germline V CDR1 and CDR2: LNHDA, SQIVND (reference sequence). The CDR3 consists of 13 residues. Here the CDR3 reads CASKWGNNSPLHF. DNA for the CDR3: TGTGCCAGTAAGTGGGGAAATAATTCACCCCTCCACTTT.

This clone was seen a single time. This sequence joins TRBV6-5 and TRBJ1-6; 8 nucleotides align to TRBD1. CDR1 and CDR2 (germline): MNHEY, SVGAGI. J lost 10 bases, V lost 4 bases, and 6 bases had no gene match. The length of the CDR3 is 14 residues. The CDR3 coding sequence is TGTGCCAGCAGTTTGGACAGGGCGGGATCACCCCTCCACTTT. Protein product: CASSLDRAGSPLHF.

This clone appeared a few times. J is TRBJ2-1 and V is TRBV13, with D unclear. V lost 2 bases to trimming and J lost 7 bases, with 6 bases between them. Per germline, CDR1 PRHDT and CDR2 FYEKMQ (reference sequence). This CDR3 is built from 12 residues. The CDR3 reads CASSLLPNEQFF. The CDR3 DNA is TGTGCCAGCAGCTTACTTCCGAATGAGCAGTTCTTC.

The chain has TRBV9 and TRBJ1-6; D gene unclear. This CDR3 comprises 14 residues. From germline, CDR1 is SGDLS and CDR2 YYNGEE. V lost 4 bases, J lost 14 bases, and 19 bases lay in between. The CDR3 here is CASSSTSESMSLHF. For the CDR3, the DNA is TGTGCCAGCAGCTCCACCTCCGAATCCATGTCCCTCCACTTT.

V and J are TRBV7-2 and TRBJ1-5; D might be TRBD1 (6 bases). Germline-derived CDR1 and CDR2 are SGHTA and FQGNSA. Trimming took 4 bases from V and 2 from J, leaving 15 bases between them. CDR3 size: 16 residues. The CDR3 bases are TGTGCCAGCAGCTCCACGGCGGACAGCGGCAATCAGCCCCAGCATTTT. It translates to CASSSTADSGNQPQHF.

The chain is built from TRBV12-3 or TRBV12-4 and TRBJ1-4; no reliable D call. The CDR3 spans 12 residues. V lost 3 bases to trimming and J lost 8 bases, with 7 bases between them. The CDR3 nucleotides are TGTGCCAGCAGTTTCGGGTTCGAAAAACTGTTTTTT. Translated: CASSFGFEKLFF.

The DNA of the CDR3 is TGTGCCAGCAGCCGGGACGACTATAATTCACCCCTCCACTTT. Its translation is CASSRDDYNSPLHF. This rearrangement joins TRBV5-6 to TRBJ1-6, with a tentative D call TRBD1 (5 bases). The CDR3 runs 14 residues. The ends were cut back, 4 bases at V and 3 bases at J, with 8 bases in the middle. The germline V gene has CDR1 SGHDT and CDR2 YYEEEE. Together with reference TRBV5-6 and TRBJ1-6, the CDR3 gives the full variable domain: DAGVTQSPTHLIKTRGQQVTLRCSPKSGHDTVSWYQQALGQGPQFIFQYYEEEERQRGNFPDRFSGHQFPNYSSELNVNALLLGDSALYLCASSRDDYNSPLHFGNGTRLTVT.

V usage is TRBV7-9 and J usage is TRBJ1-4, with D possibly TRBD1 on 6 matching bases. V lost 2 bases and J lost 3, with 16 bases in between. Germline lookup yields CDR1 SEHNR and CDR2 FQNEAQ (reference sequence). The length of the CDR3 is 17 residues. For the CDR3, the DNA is TGTGCCAGCAGCTTATCGGGTCGGGGGGCGGCTAATGAAAAACTGTTTTTT. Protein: CASSLSGRGAANEKLFF.

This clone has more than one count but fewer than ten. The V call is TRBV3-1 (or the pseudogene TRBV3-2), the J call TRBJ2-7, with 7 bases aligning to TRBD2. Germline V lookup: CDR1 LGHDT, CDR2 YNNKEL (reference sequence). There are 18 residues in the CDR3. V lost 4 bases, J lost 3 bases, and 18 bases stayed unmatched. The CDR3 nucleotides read TGTGCCAGCAGCCCCGGAGTGTGGGAGGGCCTGGGGAGCTACGAGCAGTACTTC. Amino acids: CASSPGVWEGLGSYEQYF.

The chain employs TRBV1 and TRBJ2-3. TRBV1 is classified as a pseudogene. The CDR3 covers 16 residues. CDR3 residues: CTSSQDGSAFRDTQYF. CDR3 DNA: TGCACCAGCAGCCAAGACGGCTCAGCCTTCCGAGATACGCAGTATTTT.

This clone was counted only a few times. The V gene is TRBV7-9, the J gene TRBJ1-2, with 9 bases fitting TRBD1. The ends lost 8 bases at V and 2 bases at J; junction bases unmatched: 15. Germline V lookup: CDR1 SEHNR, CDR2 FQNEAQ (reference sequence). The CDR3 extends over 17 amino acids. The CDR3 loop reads CASDPGQGSLSNYGYTF. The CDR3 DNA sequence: TGTGCCAGCGATCCGGGACAGGGCTCCTTATCCAACTATGGCTACACCTTC.

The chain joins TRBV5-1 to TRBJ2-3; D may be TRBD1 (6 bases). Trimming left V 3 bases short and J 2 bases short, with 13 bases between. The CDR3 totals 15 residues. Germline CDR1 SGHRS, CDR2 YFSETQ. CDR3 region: CASSYDRQNTDTQYF. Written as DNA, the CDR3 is TGCGCCAGCAGCTATGACAGGCAAAACACAGATACGCAGTATTTT.

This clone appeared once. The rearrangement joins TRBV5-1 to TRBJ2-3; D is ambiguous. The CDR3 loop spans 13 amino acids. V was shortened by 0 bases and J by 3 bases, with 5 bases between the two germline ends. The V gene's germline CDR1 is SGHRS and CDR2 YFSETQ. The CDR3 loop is CASSLEETDTQYF. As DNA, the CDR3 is TGCGCCAGCAGCTTGGAAGAGACAGATACGCAGTATTTT.

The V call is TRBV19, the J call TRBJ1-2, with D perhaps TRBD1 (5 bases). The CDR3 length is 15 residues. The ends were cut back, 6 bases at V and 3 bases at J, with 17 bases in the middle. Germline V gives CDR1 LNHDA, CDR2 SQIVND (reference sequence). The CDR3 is CASRGDGRGDYGYTF. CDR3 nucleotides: TGTGCCAGTAGAGGAGACGGGAGAGGGGACTATGGCTACACCTTC.

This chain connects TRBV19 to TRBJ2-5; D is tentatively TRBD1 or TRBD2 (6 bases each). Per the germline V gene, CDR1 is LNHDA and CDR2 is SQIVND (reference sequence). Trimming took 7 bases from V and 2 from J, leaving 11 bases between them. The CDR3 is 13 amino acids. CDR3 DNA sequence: TGTGCCAGTAACCAGGGGAGGCAAGAGACCCAGTACTTC. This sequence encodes CASNQGRQETQYF.

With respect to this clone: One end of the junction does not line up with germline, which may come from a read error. CDR3 residues: CASSLSGLSTDTQYF. The CDR3, as DNA: TGTGCTAGCAGCTTAAGTGGGCTTAGCACAGATACGCAGTATTTT. This chain uses TRBV7-7 with TRBJ2-3; D is unresolved. Germline V gene data show CDR1 as SSHAT and CDR2 as FNYEAQ (reference sequence). The CDR3 totals 15 residues.

CDR3 DNA: TGCAGCCAAGCCCAGGGGGATACGCAGTATTTT. Its translation: CSQAQGDTQYF. V gene TRBV29-1 combines with J gene TRBJ2-3; D may be TRBD1 (6 bases). The V gene lost 8 bases and the J gene lost 6 bases, with 12 bases spanning the gap. Germline lookup yields CDR1 SQVTM and CDR2 ANQGSEA. CDR3 size: 11 residues.

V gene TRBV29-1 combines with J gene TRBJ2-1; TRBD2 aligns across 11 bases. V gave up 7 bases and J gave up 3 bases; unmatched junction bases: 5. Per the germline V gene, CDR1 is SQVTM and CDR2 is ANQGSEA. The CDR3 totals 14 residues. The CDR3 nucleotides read TGCAGCGCAGATCTAGCGGGAGGCTACAATGAGCAGTTCTTC. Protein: CSADLAGGYNEQFF.

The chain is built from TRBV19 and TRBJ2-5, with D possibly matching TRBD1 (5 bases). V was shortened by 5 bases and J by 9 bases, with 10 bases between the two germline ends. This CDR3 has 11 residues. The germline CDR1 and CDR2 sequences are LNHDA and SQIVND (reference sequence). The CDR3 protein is CASSRQGAQYF. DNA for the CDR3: TGTGCCAGTAGTCGACAAGGGGCCCAGTACTTC. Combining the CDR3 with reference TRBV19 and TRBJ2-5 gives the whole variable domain DGGITQSPKYLFRKEGQNVTLSCEQNLNHDAMYWYRQDPGQGLRLIYYSQIVNDFQKGDIAEGYSVSREKKESFPLTVTSAQKNPTAFYLCASSRQGAQYFGPGTRLLVL.

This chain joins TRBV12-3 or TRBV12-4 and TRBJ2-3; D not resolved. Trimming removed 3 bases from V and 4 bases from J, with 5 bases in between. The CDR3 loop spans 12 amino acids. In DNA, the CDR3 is TGTGCCAGCAGTTTTAGGCCAGATACGCAGTATTTT. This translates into CASSFRPDTQYF.

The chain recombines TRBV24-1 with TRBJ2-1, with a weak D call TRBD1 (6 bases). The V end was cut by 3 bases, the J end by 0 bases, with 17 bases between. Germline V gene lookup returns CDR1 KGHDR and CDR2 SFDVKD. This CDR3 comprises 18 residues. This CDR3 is CATSDAGATVSSYNEQFF. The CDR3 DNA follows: TGTGCCACCAGTGATGCAGGGGCCACTGTGAGCTCCTACAATGAGCAGTTCTTC.

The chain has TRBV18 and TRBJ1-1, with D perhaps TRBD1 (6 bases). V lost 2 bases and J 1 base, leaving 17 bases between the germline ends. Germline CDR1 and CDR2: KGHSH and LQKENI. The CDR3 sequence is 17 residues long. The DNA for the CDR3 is TGTGCCAGCTCACCATACGCTGGAGGGGGGGGGAACACTGAAGCTTTCTTT. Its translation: CASSPYAGGGGNTEAFF.

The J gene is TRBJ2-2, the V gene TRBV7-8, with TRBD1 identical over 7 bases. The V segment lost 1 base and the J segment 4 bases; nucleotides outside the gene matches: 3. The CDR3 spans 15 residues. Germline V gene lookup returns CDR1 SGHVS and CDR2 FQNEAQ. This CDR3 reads CASSLDRGTTGELFF. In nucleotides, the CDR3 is TGTGCCAGCAGCTTAGACAGGGGTACCACCGGGGAGCTGTTTTTT.

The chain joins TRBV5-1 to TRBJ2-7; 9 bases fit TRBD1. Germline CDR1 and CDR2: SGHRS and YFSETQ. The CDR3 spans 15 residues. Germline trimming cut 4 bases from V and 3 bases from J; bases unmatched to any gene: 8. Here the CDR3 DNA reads TGCGCCAGCAGCGTTACCGGGACAGGGAGCTACGAGCAGTACTTC. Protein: CASSVTGTGSYEQYF.